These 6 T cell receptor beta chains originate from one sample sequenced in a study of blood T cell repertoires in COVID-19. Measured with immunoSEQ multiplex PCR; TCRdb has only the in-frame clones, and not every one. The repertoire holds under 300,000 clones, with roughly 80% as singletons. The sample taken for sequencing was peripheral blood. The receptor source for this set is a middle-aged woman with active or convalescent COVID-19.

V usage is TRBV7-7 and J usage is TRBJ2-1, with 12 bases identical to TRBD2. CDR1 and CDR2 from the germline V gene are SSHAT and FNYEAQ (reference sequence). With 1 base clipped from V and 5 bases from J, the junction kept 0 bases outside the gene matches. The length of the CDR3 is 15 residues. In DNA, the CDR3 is TGTGCCAGCAGCTTAGGACTAGCGGGGGACAATGAGCAGTTCTTC. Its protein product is CASSLGLAGDNEQFF.

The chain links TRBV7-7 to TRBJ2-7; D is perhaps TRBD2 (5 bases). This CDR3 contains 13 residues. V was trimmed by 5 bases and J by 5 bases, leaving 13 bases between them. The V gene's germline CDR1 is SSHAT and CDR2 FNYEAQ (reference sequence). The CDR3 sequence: CASSPGMNNEQYF. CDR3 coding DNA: TGTGCCAGCAGCCCCGGGATGAACAACGAGCAGTACTTC.

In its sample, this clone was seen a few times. The CDR3 DNA follows: TGTGCCAGCAGCTTAAGGGGGGGACTGGATTCACCCCTCCACTTT. Residues: CASSLRGGLDSPLHF. The chain is built from TRBV7-3 and TRBJ1-6, with a weak D call TRBD1 (5 bases). The CDR3 consists of 15 residues. Germline CDR1 reads SGHTA; CDR2 reads FQGTGA. V was clipped by 1 base and J by 8 bases, with 12 bases between them. The full variable domain, rest sourced from reference TRBV7-3 and TRBJ1-6, is GAGVSQTPSNKVTEKGKYVELRCDPISGHTALYWYRQSLGQGPEFLIYFQGTGAADDSGLPNDRFFAVRPEGSVSTLKIQRTERGDSAVYLCASSLRGGLDSPLHFGNGTRLTVT.

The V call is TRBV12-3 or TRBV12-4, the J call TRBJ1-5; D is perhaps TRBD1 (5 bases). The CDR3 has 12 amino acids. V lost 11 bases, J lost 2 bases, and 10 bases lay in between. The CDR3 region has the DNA TGTGCCGCGGGGGGGGGCAATCAGCCCCAGCATTTT. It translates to CAAGGGNQPQHF.

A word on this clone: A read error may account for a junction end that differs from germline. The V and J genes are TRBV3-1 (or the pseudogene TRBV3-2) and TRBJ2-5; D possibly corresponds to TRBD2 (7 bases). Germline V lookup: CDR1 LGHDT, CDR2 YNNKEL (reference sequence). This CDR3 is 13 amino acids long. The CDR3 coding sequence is TGTGACAGCAGCCAAGCCCGGGGGGCGACCCAGTACTTC. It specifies CDSSQARGATQYF.

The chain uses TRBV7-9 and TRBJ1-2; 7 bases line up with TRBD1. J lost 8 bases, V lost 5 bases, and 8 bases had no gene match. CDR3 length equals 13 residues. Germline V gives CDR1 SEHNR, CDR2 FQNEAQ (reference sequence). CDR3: CASSPQGGSGYTF. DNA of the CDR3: TGTGCCAGCAGCCCGCAGGGGGGATCGGGCTACACCTTC. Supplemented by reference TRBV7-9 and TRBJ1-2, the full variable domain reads DTGVSQNPRHKITKRGQNVTFRCDPISEHNRLYWYRQTLGQGPEFLTYFQNEAQLEKSRLLSDRFSAERPKGSFSTLEIQRTEQGDSAMYLCASSPQGGSGYTFGSGTRLTVV.